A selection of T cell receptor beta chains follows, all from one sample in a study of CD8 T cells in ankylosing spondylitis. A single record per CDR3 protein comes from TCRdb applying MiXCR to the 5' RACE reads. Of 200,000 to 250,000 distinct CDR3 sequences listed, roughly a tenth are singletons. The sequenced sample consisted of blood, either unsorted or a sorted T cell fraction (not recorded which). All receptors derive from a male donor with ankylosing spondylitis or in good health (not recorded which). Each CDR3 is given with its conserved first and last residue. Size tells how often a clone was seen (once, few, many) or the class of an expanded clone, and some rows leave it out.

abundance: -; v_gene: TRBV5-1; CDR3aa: CASIFLWKLFF
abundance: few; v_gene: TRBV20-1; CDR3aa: CSATAGGPYNEQFF
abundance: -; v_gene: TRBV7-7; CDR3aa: CASSLGQRGNNEQFF
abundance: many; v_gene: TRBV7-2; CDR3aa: CASSLGDISYEQYF
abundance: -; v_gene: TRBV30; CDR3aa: CAWDVRSSGNTIYF
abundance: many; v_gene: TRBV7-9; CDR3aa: CASSLEMGLRTEAFF
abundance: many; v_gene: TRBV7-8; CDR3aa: CASSLNRASDGYTF
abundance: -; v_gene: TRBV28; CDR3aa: CASSPTRTSTDTQYF
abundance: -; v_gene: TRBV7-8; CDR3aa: CASSLAQGGRSNQPQHF
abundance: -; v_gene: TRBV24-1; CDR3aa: CATSIINEQFF
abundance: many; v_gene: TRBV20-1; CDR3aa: CSATSGREQYF
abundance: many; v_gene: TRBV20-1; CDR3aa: CSARVSGGSSYNEQFF
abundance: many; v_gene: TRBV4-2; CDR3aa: CASSRDWDPALAGGLEKDTQYF
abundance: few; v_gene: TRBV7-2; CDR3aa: CASSLFPSDTGELFF
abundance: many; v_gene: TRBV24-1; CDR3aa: CATSDPWTGAGEYNEQFF
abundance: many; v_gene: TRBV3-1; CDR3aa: CASSQDFGGYEQYF
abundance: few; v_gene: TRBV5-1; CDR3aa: CASSLGIENTEAFF
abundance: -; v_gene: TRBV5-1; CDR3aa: CASSLAVGEWETQYF
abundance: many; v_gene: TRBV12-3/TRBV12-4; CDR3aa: CASSFYGTSGGDEQFF
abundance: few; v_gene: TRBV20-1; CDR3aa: CSAIVGGLLRNEQFF
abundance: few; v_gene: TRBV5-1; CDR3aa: CASSSGPGADNSPLHF
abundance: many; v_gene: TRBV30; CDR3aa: CAWSVSRGSGGVNEQFF
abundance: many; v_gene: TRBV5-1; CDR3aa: CASSLTASSYNEQFF
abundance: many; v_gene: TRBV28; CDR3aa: CASSLWGLAGGPGELFF
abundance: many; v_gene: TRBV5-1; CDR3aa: CASSLAGLANNEQFF
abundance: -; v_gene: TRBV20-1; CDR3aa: CNEGEGAYNEQFF
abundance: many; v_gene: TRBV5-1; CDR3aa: CASSRGDGGNEKLFF
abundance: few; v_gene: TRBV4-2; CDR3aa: CASSQDFGGGSYNEQFF
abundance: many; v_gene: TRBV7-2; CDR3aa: CASSLDGRVAGNF
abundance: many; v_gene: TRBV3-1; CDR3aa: CASSQERWQTNEKLFF
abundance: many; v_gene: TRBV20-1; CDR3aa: CSARAGVYNEQFF
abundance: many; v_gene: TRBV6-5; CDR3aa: CASSYSLGSSTDTQYF
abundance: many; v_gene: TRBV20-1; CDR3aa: CSASSGGAYEQYF
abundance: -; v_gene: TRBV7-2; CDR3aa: CASSLVGTSGDNEQFF
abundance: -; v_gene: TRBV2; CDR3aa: CASSETESGTGGYTF
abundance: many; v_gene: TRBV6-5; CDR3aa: CASSTHGNTIYF
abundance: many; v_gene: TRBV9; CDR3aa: CASSGGQGASNSPLHF
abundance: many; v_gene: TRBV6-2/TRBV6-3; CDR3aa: CASSHTGPNTEAFF
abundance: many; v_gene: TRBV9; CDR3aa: CASSMEAEGALSYEQYF
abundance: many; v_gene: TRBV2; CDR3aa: CASRTSRTDTQYF
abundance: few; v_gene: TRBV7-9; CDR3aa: CASSLVGLTYGYTF
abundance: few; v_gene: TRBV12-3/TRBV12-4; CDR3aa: CASSLTETYNEQFF
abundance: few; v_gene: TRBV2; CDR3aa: CASRKDNSPWDTQYF
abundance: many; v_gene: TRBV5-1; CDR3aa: CASSFLGDASTDTQYF
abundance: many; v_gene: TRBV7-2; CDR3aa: CASSLVDRDGYTF